A single sample gave rise to the 18 T cell receptor beta chains below, sequenced in a study of OX40 agonist ivuxolimab in advanced cancers. Library creation used the immunoSEQ multiplex PCR assay. TCRdb took this table from immuneACCESS and kept in-frame rearrangements with V and J called. Such tables lack part of the clones; where checked against another copy, unresolved V genes explain under half of the gap, and the rest is unexplained. Counted in this sample were roughly 54,000 clones; about four fifths of them appeared once. The ten largest clones capture 1.2% of the sample. This specimen consisted of CD4+ or CD8+ T cells sorted from blood, obtained in a trial of the OX40 agonist ivuxolimab. Receptors were obtained from an adult with an advanced solid tumor such as melanoma, head and neck, liver or kidney cancer.

The chain combines TRBV28 with TRBJ2-2, with D possibly TRBD1 on 5 matching bases. This CDR3 is 19 amino acids long. V was trimmed by 6 bases and J by 5 bases, leaving 28 bases between them. Germline V gives CDR1 MDHEN, CDR2 SYDVKM. This CDR3 reads CASSPLLIGLQGRTGELFF. Here the CDR3 DNA reads TGTGCCAGCAGCCCCCTACTAATCGGTCTTCAGGGCCGGACCGGGGAGCTGTTTTTT. Looking up the rest from reference TRBV28 and TRBJ2-2 gives the full variable domain: DVKVTQSSRYLVKRTGEKVFLECVQDMDHENMFWYRQDPGLGLRLIYFSYDVKMKEKGDIPEGYSVSREKKERFSLILESASTNQTSMYLCASSPLLIGLQGRTGELFFGEGSRLTVL.

In this sample, this clone turned up a few times. The V gene is TRBV28, the J gene TRBJ1-5, with D possibly being TRBD1 (6 bases). The CDR3 totals 14 residues. Trimming took off 5 bases at V and 4 bases at J, with 12 bases between the two ends. Germline CDR1 is MDHEN and CDR2 is SYDVKM. CDR3 amino acids: CASSGQNWNQPQHF. CDR3 in DNA: TGTGCCAGCAGTGGACAGAATTGGAATCAGCCCCAGCATTTT.

The V gene is TRBV5-1, the J gene TRBJ2-3; no clear D gene. Germline values: CDR1 SGHRS, CDR2 YFSETQ. The CDR3 length is 13 residues. V dropped 6 bases and J dropped 3 bases, with 11 bases sitting between them. CDR3 residues: CASTPDRTDTQYF. The DNA of the CDR3 is TGCGCCAGCACCCCCGATCGGACAGATACGCAGTATTTT.

J is TRBJ2-3 and V is TRBV30; D remains unclear. Germline CDR1 reads GTSNPN; CDR2 reads SVGIG (reference sequence). CDR3 length: 11 amino acids. V lost 2 bases and J lost 5, with 5 bases in between. CDR3 DNA: TGTGCCTGGAGTATCCAAGATACGCAGTATTTT. It yields the protein CAWSIQDTQYF.

The chain is built from TRBV27 and TRBJ2-5, with 10 bases aligning to TRBD2. The J call may be wrong; the DNA end is better matched by TRBJ2-7. The CDR3 runs 14 residues. Germline-derived CDR1 and CDR2 are MNHEY and SMNVEV (reference sequence). In nucleotides, the CDR3 is TGTGCCAGCAGAGGTAGCGGGAGGCTATACGAGCAGTACTTC. As protein: CASRGSGRLYEQYF.

The rearrangement uses TRBV27 and TRBJ2-5; D is undetermined. Germline CDR1 MNHEY, CDR2 SMNVEV (reference sequence). The CDR3 extends over 16 amino acids. V was pared by 3 bases and J by 1 base, with 15 bases between. CDR3 bases: TGTGCCAGCAGTTTCCATATAGTCGGCCTCCAAGAGACCCAGTACTTC. This sequence encodes CASSFHIVGLQETQYF.

The rearrangement joins TRBV4-3 to TRBJ2-3; D is undetermined. Germline CDR1 and CDR2: LGHNA and YSLEER. V was pared by 1 base and J by 2 bases, with 16 bases between. This CDR3 is built from 17 residues. In nucleotides, the CDR3 is TGCGCCAGCAGCCAAGGACCAGGCTCTGGGGACACAGATACGCAGTATTTT. This encodes CASSQGPGSGDTDTQYF.

This clone came up a few times. The J gene is TRBJ2-2, the V gene TRBV25-1; D is unresolved. V was shortened by 2 bases and J by 2 bases, with 6 bases between the two germline ends. The CDR3 is 14 residues long. Germline CDR1 reads MGHDK; CDR2 reads SYGVNS. The CDR3 loop reads CASSEESNTGELFF. The CDR3 DNA sequence: TGTGCCAGCAGTGAAGAGTCAAACACCGGGGAGCTGTTTTTT.

The genes are TRBV20-1 and TRBJ2-1; the D gene is possibly TRBD1 (5 bases). CDR1 is DFQATT, CDR2 SNEGSKA, per germline (reference sequence). Trimming took 6 bases from V and 10 from J, leaving 13 bases between them. The CDR3 runs 11 residues. The chain's CDR3 is CSAPWGSEQFF. CDR3 DNA: TGCAGTGCCCCCTGGGGCAGCGAGCAGTTCTTC.

This clone was found once. CDR3 region: CASSVSGTAYEQYF. The CDR3 nucleotides read TGTGCCAGCAGCGTCAGTGGGACGGCCTACGAGCAGTACTTC. The chain carries TRBV9 and TRBJ2-7; D is possibly TRBD1 or TRBD2 (5 bases each). The V end was cut by 2 bases, the J end by 2 bases, with 11 bases between. The CDR3 is 14 residues long. Per the germline V gene, CDR1 is SGDLS and CDR2 is YYNGEE. Full variable domain (missing parts from reference TRBV9 and TRBJ2-7): DSGVTQTPKHLITATGQRVTLRCSPRSGDLSVYWYQQSLDQGLQFLIQYYNGEERAKGNILERFSAQQFPDLHSELNLSSLELGDSALYFCASSVSGTAYEQYFGPGTRLTVT.

This clone was observed a single time. The chain couples TRBV11-2 to TRBJ2-7; the D is unclear. CDR1 SGHAT and CDR2 FQNNGV come from the germline V gene. V was cut by 5 bases and J by 0 bases, with 11 bases left in between. This CDR3 contains 14 residues. The CDR3 is CASSPITFSYEQYF. In DNA form, the CDR3 reads TGTGCCAGCAGCCCCATTACCTTCTCCTACGAGCAGTACTTC.

The chain has TRBV18 and TRBJ2-7; D is undetermined. V shed 3 bases and J shed 0 bases, with 9 bases lying between them. The CDR3 is 14 amino acids. CDR1 KGHSH and CDR2 LQKENI come from the germline V gene. The CDR3, as DNA: TGTGCCAGCTCACCCTCAGACTTCTCCTACGAGCAGTACTTC. As protein: CASSPSDFSYEQYF. Variable domain in full (rest from reference TRBV18 and TRBJ2-7): NAGVMQNPRHLVRRRGQEARLRCSPMKGHSHVYWYRQLPEEGLKFMVYLQKENIIDESGMPKERFSAEFPKEGPSILRIQQVVRGDSAAYFCASSPSDFSYEQYFGPGTRLTVT.

This clone has only a few counts. This sequence joins TRBV5-5 and TRBJ2-2; no clear D gene. V was shortened by 2 bases and J by 2 bases, with 10 bases between the two germline ends. CDR1 and CDR2 (germline): SGHKS, YYEKEE (reference sequence). The length of the CDR3 is 15 residues. In nucleotides, the CDR3 is TGTGCCAGCAGCTTAACTGACCTCAACACCGGGGAGCTGTTTTTT. Translating gives CASSLTDLNTGELFF.

The V call is TRBV2, the J call TRBJ2-2; maybe TRBD1 (6 bases). The length of the CDR3 is 15 residues. Germline V gives CDR1 SNHLY, CDR2 FYNNEI. V dropped 7 bases and J dropped 8 bases, with 20 bases sitting between them. The CDR3 sequence: CASKATGMGRGELFF. Written as DNA, the CDR3 is TGTGCCAGCAAGGCTACAGGGATGGGTAGAGGGGAGCTGTTTTTT.

The rearrangement joins TRBV5-1 to TRBJ2-1, with TRBD2 matching over 13 bases. This CDR3 region has 15 residues. Germline CDR1 and CDR2: SGHRS and YFSETQ. Trimming cost V 4 bases and J 9 bases; bases outside gene matches: 7. The CDR3 bases are TGCGCCAGCAGCCCAGGACTAGCGGGAGCGGGTGAGCAGTTCTTC. Amino acids: CASSPGLAGAGEQFF.

The chain recombines TRBV4-1 with TRBJ2-1; 7 bases line up with TRBD2. CDR1 is MGHRA and CDR2 is YSYEKL in the germline V gene. The V gene end was trimmed by 8 bases and the J gene end by 6 bases; junction bases not matched to a gene: 19. The CDR3 has 17 residues. CDR3 nucleotides: TGCGCCAGCGCCGGGCGGGGGTGGTATGAGCGTTTCAATGAGCAGTTCTTC. Translation gives CASAGRGWYERFNEQFF.

This chain uses TRBV7-2 with TRBJ2-7; TRBD2 matches at 10 bases. The germline V gene encodes CDR1 SGHTA and CDR2 FQGNSA. The CDR3 contains 16 residues. Trimming at V came to 5 bases and at J to 5 bases, leaving 12 bases not matched to a gene. The CDR3 DNA reads as TGTGCCAGCAGCCAAGGACTAGCGGAGGCACCCCACGAGCAGTACTTC. Residues: CASSQGLAEAPHEQYF.

The chain uses TRBV11-2 and TRBJ2-7; 11 positions match TRBD2. Germline V gene lookup returns CDR1 SGHAT and CDR2 FQNNGV. The CDR3 has 15 residues. The V gene end was trimmed by 1 base and the J gene end by 2 bases; junction bases not matched to a gene: 1. The CDR3 here is CASSLGLAGTYEQYF. The DNA of the CDR3 is TGTGCCAGCAGCTTAGGACTAGCGGGAACCTACGAGCAGTACTTC.